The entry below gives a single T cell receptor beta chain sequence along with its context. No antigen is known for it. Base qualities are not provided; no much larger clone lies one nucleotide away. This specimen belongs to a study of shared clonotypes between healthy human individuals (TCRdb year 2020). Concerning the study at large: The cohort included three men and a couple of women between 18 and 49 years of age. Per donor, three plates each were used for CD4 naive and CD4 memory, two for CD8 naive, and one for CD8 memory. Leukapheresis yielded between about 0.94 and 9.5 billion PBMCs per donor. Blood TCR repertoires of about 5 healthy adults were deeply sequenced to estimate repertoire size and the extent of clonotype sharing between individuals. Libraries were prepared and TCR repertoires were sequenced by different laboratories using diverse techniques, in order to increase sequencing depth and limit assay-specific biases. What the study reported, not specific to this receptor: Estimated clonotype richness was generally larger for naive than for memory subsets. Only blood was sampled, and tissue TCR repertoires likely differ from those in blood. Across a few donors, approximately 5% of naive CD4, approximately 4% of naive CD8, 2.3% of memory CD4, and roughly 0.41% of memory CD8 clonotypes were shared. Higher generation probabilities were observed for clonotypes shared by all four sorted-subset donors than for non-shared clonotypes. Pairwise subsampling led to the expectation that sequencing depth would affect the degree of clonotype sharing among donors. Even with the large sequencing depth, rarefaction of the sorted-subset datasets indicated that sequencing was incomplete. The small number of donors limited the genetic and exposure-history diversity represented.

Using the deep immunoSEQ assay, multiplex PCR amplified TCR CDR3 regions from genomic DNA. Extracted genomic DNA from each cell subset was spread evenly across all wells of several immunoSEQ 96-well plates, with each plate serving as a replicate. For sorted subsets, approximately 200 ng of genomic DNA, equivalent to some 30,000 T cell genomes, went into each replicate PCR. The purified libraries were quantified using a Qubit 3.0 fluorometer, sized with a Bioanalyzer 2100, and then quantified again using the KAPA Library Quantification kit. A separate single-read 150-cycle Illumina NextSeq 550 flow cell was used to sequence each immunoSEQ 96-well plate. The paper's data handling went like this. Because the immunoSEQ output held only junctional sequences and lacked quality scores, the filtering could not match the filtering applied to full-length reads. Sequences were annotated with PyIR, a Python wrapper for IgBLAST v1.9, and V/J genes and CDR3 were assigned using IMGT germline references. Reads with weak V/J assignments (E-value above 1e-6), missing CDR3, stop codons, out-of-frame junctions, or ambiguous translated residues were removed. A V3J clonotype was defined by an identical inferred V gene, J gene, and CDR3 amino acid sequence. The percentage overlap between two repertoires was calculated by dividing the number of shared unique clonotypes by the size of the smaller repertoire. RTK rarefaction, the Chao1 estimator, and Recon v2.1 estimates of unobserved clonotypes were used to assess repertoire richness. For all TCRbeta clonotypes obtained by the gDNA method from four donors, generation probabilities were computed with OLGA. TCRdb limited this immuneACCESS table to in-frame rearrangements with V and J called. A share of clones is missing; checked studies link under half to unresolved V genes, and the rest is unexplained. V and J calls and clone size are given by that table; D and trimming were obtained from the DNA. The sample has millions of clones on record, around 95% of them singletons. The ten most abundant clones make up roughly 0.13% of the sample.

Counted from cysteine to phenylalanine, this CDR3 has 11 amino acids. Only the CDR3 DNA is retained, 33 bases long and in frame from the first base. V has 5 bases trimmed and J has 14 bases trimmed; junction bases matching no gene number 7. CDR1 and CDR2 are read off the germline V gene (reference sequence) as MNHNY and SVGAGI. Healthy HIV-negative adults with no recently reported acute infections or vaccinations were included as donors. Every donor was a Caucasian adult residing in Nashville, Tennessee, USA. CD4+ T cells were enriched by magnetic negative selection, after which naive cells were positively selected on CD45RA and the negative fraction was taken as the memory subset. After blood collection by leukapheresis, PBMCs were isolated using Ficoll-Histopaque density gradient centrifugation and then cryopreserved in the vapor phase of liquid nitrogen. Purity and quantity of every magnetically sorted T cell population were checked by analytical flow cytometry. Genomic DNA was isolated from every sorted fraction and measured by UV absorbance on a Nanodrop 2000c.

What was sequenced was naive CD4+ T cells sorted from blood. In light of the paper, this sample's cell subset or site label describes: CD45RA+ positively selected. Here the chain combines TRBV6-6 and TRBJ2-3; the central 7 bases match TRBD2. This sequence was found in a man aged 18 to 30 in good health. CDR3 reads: CASSTGTTVYF. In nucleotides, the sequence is TGTGCCAGCAGTACCGGGACTACTGTGTATTTT.